The 30 T cell receptor beta chains given below trace back to one sample, sequenced in a study of blood T cell repertoires in COVID-19. The method was immunoSEQ multiplex PCR; TCRdb's version includes in-frame clones alone and lacks a portion of them. Of 250,000 to 350,000 clones in the sample, 88% were seen once. The specimen was peripheral blood. The origin of the receptors is a woman in her 30s with COVID-19, enrolled during active disease.

The chain links TRBV5-6 to TRBJ2-3; D gene uncertain. Germline lookup yields CDR1 SGHDT and CDR2 YYEEEE. The CDR3 is 13 amino acids. The germline V and J ends were trimmed by 0 bases and 6 bases, with 8 bases remaining between them. The CDR3 nucleotides are TGTGCCAGCAGCTTGGACAAACAGGATACGCAGTATTTT. Protein product: CASSLDKQDTQYF.

This clone was seen a single time. The V gene is TRBV5-1, the J gene TRBJ2-2; the match to TRBD1 covers 7 bases. This CDR3 has 13 amino acids. Losses at the gene ends were 2 bases for V and 6 bases for J; bases not matched to a gene: 1. Germline V lookup: CDR1 SGHRS, CDR2 YFSETQ. The DNA of the CDR3 is TGCGCCAGCAGCTTCCAGGGGGCCGGGGAGCTGTTTTTT. Translated: CASSFQGAGELFF.

This clone was counted a single time. The genes are TRBV6-5 and TRBJ1-4; D perhaps matches TRBD1 (5 bases). CDR1 MNHEY and CDR2 SVGAGI come from the germline V gene. This CDR3 region has 15 residues. Trimming removed 6 bases from V and 7 bases from J, with 18 bases in between. The CDR3: CASRGGSFGVEKLFF. Here the CDR3 DNA reads TGTGCCAGCAGGGGGGGGTCGTTTGGGGTTGAAAAACTGTTTTTT.

This chain joins TRBV19 and TRBJ1-1, with D hard to call. From germline, CDR1 is LNHDA and CDR2 SQIVND (reference sequence). The length of the CDR3 is 14 residues. Deletions cut 3 bases from V and 1 base from J, with 9 bases between. Here the CDR3 reads CASSIDTRNTEAFF. In DNA, the CDR3 is TGTGCCAGTAGTATCGATACAAGGAACACTGAAGCTTTCTTT.

This clone was detected a few times. The V and J genes are TRBV11-1 and TRBJ1-1; 10 nucleotides agree with TRBD1. Germline V CDR1 and CDR2: SGHAT, FQDESV (reference sequence). The CDR3 length is 16 residues. The V segment lost 5 bases and the J segment 5 bases; nucleotides outside the gene matches: 11. CDR3 bases: TGTGCCAGCAGCACCGGGACAGGGGTACAACGGACTGAAGCTTTCTTT. It codes for CASSTGTGVQRTEAFF.

The chain is built from TRBV6-2 or TRBV6-3 and TRBJ2-7; 7 bases line up with TRBD1. J was trimmed by 2 bases and V by 6 bases; bases with no gene match: 7. The germline gives CDR1 MNHEY, CDR2 SVGEGT. The CDR3 loop spans 14 amino acids. The CDR3 reads CASSPPGQTYEQYF. CDR3 coding DNA: TGTGCCAGCAGCCCCCCGGGACAGACCTACGAGCAGTACTTC.

The rearrangement uses TRBV5-4 and TRBJ1-3; perhaps TRBD1 as D (6 bases). CDR1 and CDR2 (germline): SGHNT, YYREEE (reference sequence). Between the trimmed V and J ends, which lost 4 bases and 0 bases, there was a span of 14 bases. The CDR3 runs 16 residues. The CDR3 region is CASSVGQSRSGNTIYF. In DNA, the CDR3 is TGTGCCAGCAGCGTCGGACAGTCTCGCTCTGGAAACACCATATATTTT.

The chain combines TRBV19 with TRBJ1-2; D perhaps matches TRBD1 (6 bases). The CDR3 extends over 12 amino acids. Trimming removed 9 bases from V and 4 bases from J, with 12 bases in between. Germline V gene sequence: CDR1 LNHDA, CDR2 SQIVND (reference sequence). The CDR3 sequence: CASRRGSYGYTF. CDR3 DNA: TGTGCCAGCCGCAGGGGTAGCTATGGCTACACCTTC.

J is TRBJ2-5 and V is TRBV6-1; TRBD1 agrees at 9 bases. Germline-derived CDR1 and CDR2 are MNHNS and SASEGT. The CDR3 totals 19 residues. Trimming removed 4 bases from V and 1 base from J; junction bases left unmatched: 16. CDR3 amino acids: CASSAVRPNRGLVQETQYF. CDR3 DNA: TGTGCCAGCAGTGCCGTCCGCCCTAACAGGGGGCTCGTCCAAGAGACCCAGTACTTC.

The genes are TRBV4-1 and TRBJ2-2; D may be TRBD2 (6 bases). Trimming stripped 4 bases from V and 3 bases from J, with 15 bases between. CDR1 and CDR2 from the germline V gene are MGHRA and YSYEKL. The CDR3 spans 16 residues. The CDR3 nucleotides are TGCGCCAGCAGCCCGGGCGGCGGCGGGGACACCGGGGAGCTGTTTTTT. Amino acid sequence: CASSPGGGGDTGELFF.

CDR3 in amino acids: CASSTSYGYTF. CDR3 coding DNA: TGTGCCAGCAGTACTTCCTATGGCTACACCTTC. This chain uses TRBV12-3 or TRBV12-4 with TRBJ1-2; D is ambiguous. The CDR3 consists of 11 residues. Trimming took 5 bases from V and 4 from J, leaving 5 bases between them.

CDR3 loop: CASSQSGAYEQYF. DNA of the CDR3: TGTGCCAGCAGCCAATCGGGGGCTTACGAGCAGTACTTC. V usage is TRBV16 and J usage is TRBJ2-7, with a weak D call TRBD1 (6 bases). The CDR3 has 13 amino acids. Germline lookup yields CDR1 KGHSY and CDR2 FQNENV. V lost 0 bases, J lost 4 bases, and 7 bases lay in between. Filled out from reference TRBV16 and TRBJ2-7, the complete variable domain reads GEEVAQTPKHLVRGEGQKAKLYCAPIKGHSYVFWYQQVLKNEFKFLISFQNENVFDETGMPKERFSAKCLPNSPCSLEIQATKLEDSAVYFCASSQSGAYEQYFGPGTRLTVT.

On this clone: Other DNA variants within this sample encode the same CDR3. The rearrangement links TRBV5-1 to TRBJ2-3, with D hard to call. Germline lookup yields CDR1 SGHRS and CDR2 YFSETQ. Trimming removed 0 bases at V and 0 bases at J, with 5 bases between. The CDR3 covers 14 residues. The chain's CDR3 is CASSLGGSTDTQYF. The CDR3 DNA sequence: TGCGCCAGCAGCTTGGGCGGAAGCACAGATACGCAGTATTTT.

The V and J genes are TRBV2 and TRBJ2-7; 7 nucleotides agree with TRBD1. V lost 8 bases and J lost 5; bases outside the gene matches: 12. Per germline, CDR1 SNHLY and CDR2 FYNNEI. The CDR3 has 14 residues. The CDR3 DNA is TGTGCCAGCGGGGGACAGCCGGGATCCGACGAGCAGTACTTC. Amino acid sequence: CASGGQPGSDEQYF. The entire variable domain, with the rest obtained from reference TRBV2 and TRBJ2-7, is as follows: EPEVTQTPSHQVTQMGQEVILRCVPISNHLYFYWYRQILGQKVEFLVSFYNNEISEKSEIFDDQFSVERPDGSNFTLKIRSTKLEDSAMYFCASGGQPGSDEQYFGPGTRLTVT.

This sequence joins TRBV5-4 and TRBJ1-1; 10 bases are a match to TRBD1. From germline, CDR1 is SGHNT and CDR2 YYREEE (reference sequence). The CDR3 covers 14 residues. Trimming cost V 9 bases and J 11 bases; bases outside gene matches: 16. CDR3 protein: CATRFPGTGVDAFF. CDR3 DNA sequence: TGTGCCACAAGATTCCCTGGGACAGGGGTAGATGCTTTCTTT.

This clone showed up just a few times. The rearrangement joins TRBV14 to TRBJ2-7; D might be TRBD2 (6 bases). Germline CDR1 and CDR2: SGHDN and FVKESK. CDR3 length equals 15 residues. V was clipped by 4 bases and J by 2 bases, with 15 bases between them. The CDR3 reads CASSLWGRPAYEQYF. CDR3 coding DNA: TGTGCCAGCAGCCTTTGGGGGAGGCCCGCCTACGAGCAGTACTTC.

The rearrangement uses TRBV2 and TRBJ2-2; a possible D gene is TRBD1 (5 bases). Trimming took off 2 bases at V and 3 bases at J, with 13 bases between the two ends. Per the germline V gene, CDR1 is SNHLY and CDR2 is FYNNEI. The CDR3 extends over 16 amino acids. The CDR3 nucleotides are TGTGCCAGCAGTGAATTGGTCGACAGATACACCGGGGAGCTGTTTTTT. This sequence encodes CASSELVDRYTGELFF.

The J gene is TRBJ2-3, the V gene TRBV29-1; D remains ambiguous. Germline values: CDR1 SQVTM, CDR2 ANQGSEA. Trimming removed 0 bases from V and 8 bases from J, with 9 bases in between. CDR3 size: 12 residues. Written as DNA, the CDR3 is TGCAGCGTTGAAGATCCCCCGGGTACGCAGTATTTT. It yields the protein CSVEDPPGTQYF.

CDR3 coding DNA: TGTGCCAGCAGTTCCCAAGGAGCCCCCATGCAGCCCCAGCATTTT. This encodes CASSSQGAPMQPQHF. This chain links TRBV28 with TRBJ1-5; D not resolved. The ends were cut back, 4 bases at V and 7 bases at J, with 17 bases in the middle. This CDR3 spans 15 amino acids. Germline CDR1 and CDR2: MDHEN and SYDVKM.

The chain employs TRBV15 and TRBJ2-5; 7 nucleotides line up with TRBD2. CDR3 length equals 14 residues. The V gene's germline CDR1 is LNHNV and CDR2 YYDKDF (reference sequence). Trimming at V came to 3 bases and at J to 5 bases, leaving 6 bases not matched to a gene. The CDR3 reads CATSRGGSRETQYF. The CDR3 coding sequence is TGTGCCACCAGCAGGGGCGGGAGTAGGGAGACCCAGTACTTC.

This chain links TRBV6-5 with TRBJ1-2; D gene ambiguous. Germline V gene lookup returns CDR1 MNHEY and CDR2 SVGAGI. This CDR3 has 15 residues. V lost 7 bases and J 4 bases, leaving 19 bases between the germline ends. CDR3 coding DNA: TGTGCCAGCACCGCGGGTACCTCCACCGCCTATGGCTACACCTTC. It yields the protein CASTAGTSTAYGYTF.

As for this clone: Being one base from a much bigger clone, this may be a read error. The CDR3 DNA reads as TGTGCCAGCAGAGTACAGGGTGGCTATGGCTACACCTTC. Translating gives CASRVQGGYGYTF. The chain joins TRBV2 to TRBJ1-2, with TRBD1 as a possible D gene (6 bases). Germline V gene lookup returns CDR1 SNHLY and CDR2 FYNNEI. Trimming took off 6 bases at V and 4 bases at J, with 12 bases between the two ends. This CDR3 has 13 residues.

This chain joins TRBV2 and TRBJ1-1; D might be TRBD1 (5 bases). The CDR3 is 15 residues long. V dropped 6 bases and J dropped 1 base, with 15 bases sitting between them. Per the germline V gene, CDR1 is SNHLY and CDR2 is FYNNEI. CDR3 DNA sequence: TGTGCCAGCAGCCTTACAGGTCTCGGGAACACTGAAGCTTTCTTT. Protein: CASSLTGLGNTEAFF.

V and J are TRBV21-1 and TRBJ2-2; TRBD1, the table's D call, lacks a check against the DNA. TRBV21-1 corresponds to a pseudogene. The CDR3 sequence is 13 residues long. The CDR3 spells CASTWTGIGELFF. The CDR3, as DNA: TGTGCCAGCACTTGGACAGGGATCGGGGAGCTGTTTTTT.

This chain connects TRBV4-3 to TRBJ2-1; D might be TRBD2 (6 bases). The germline V gene has CDR1 LGHNA and CDR2 YSLEER. V lost 1 base, J lost 3 bases, and 13 bases lay in between. CDR3 length equals 16 residues. This CDR3 is CASSQGPGVFYNEQFF. The CDR3 DNA sequence: TGCGCCAGCAGCCAAGGCCCGGGAGTTTTCTACAATGAGCAGTTCTTC.

The chain employs TRBV30 and TRBJ2-2; a possible D gene is TRBD2 (6 bases). Germline V CDR1 and CDR2: GTSNPN, SVGIG (reference sequence). This CDR3 has 13 amino acids. V was clipped by 2 bases and J by 6 bases, with 10 bases between them. CDR3 loop: CAWSLRDAGELFF. DNA for the CDR3: TGTGCCTGGAGTTTGCGGGATGCCGGGGAGCTGTTTTTT.

The chain couples TRBV7-3 to TRBJ1-5; 8 positions agree with TRBD1. The CDR3 is made up of 15 amino acids. V shed 5 bases, J shed 0 bases, and the junction held 3 bases outside the gene matches. CDR1 is SGHTA, CDR2 FQGTGA, per germline. CDR3 coding DNA: TGTGCCAGCAGCGGGACAGGAGATAGCAATCAGCCCCAGCATTTT. Translating gives CASSGTGDSNQPQHF. The variable domain in full, with the rest retrieved from reference TRBV7-3 and TRBJ1-5, is GAGVSQTPSNKVTEKGKYVELRCDPISGHTALYWYRQSLGQGPEFLIYFQGTGAADDSGLPNDRFFAVRPEGSVSTLKIQRTERGDSAVYLCASSGTGDSNQPQHFGDGTRLSIL.

This sequence joins TRBV28 and TRBJ2-7, with TRBD2 as a possible D gene (5 bases). The CDR3 covers 16 residues. Trimming removed 2 bases at V and 5 bases at J, with 19 bases between. CDR1 and CDR2 from the germline V gene are MDHEN and SYDVKM. The CDR3 DNA reads TGTGCCAGCAGTTTAAGTCTATACGGGAATTCCCACGAGCAGTACTTC. It specifies CASSLSLYGNSHEQYF.

The chain recombines TRBV6-2 or TRBV6-3 with TRBJ2-7, with D unclear. CDR1 and CDR2 (germline): MNHEY, SVGEGT. The V gene lost 2 bases and the J gene lost 6 bases, with 14 bases spanning the gap. There are 14 residues in the CDR3. The CDR3 DNA sequence: TGTGCCAGCAGTTACAAGCCGGTAGTCGGCGAGCAGTACTTC. This codes for CASSYKPVVGEQYF.

Comments on this clone: The same CDR3 is also encoded by other DNA sequences in this sample. V usage is TRBV9 and J usage is TRBJ1-5, with no clear D. CDR3 length equals 15 residues. The ends were cut back, 0 bases at V and 0 bases at J, with 7 bases in the middle. Germline V gene sequence: CDR1 SGDLS, CDR2 YYNGEE. CDR3 coding DNA: TGTGCCAGCAGCGTAGCCGGGTATAGCAATCAGCCCCAGCATTTT. As protein: CASSVAGYSNQPQHF.